This T cell receptor (beta chain) appears in the sequencing data of a study of blood T cell repertoires in COVID-19. Study background: Sites across the United States, Italy and Spain contributed samples from acute and convalescent COVID-19.

This CDR3 has 14 residues. Trimming removed 0 bases from V and 8 bases from J; junction bases left unmatched: 7. Germline V gene sequence: CDR1 SQVTM, CDR2 ANQGSEA. Sequencing was performed with immunoSEQ multiplex PCR; in TCRdb, only in-frame clones are kept and a portion is missing. The data hold about 12,000 clones, with just over 70% observed a single time. What was sequenced was peripheral blood. This receptor was obtained from a man in his sixties with COVID-19, enrolled during active disease. This chain uses TRBV29-1 with TRBJ2-1; 7 nucleotides line up with TRBD2. In DNA form, the CDR3 reads TGCAGCGTTGAAGATTGGGAGGGTTGGGATGAGCAGTTCTTC. It specifies CSVEDWEGWDEQFF.